This T cell receptor beta chain originates from a study of technical replicates of blood from a few donors. TCRdb's copy holds only in-frame clones and misses some; the assay was immunoSEQ multiplex PCR. The sample includes approximately 68,000 clones, about 97% seen only once; the top ten take approximately 0.3%. The germline V gene encodes CDR1 MNHEY and CDR2 SVGAGI. The CDR3 runs to 15 residues. V lost 2 bases and J 4 bases, leaving 14 bases between the germline ends. This chain connects TRBV6-5 to TRBJ1-2, with a weak D call TRBD1 (5 bases). The sequenced material came from T cells isolated from PBMCs. This sequence originates from a human donor in good health. The CDR3 is CASSYSQGAFYGYTF. Here the CDR3 DNA reads TGTGCCAGCAGTTACAGTCAGGGTGCTTTCTATGGCTACACCTTC.